The 23 T cell receptor beta chains below were found in one sample sequenced in a study of T cells in Graves' hyperthyroidism and ophthalmopathy. RNA transcripts provided the source from which TCR beta CDR3 regions were amplified. The HTBI primer set drove a first-round RT-PCR of the TCR CDR3. Using its own MiXCR run on the multiplex PCR reads, TCRdb lists one record per CDR3 protein. The sample shows more than 550,000 distinct CDR3 sequences, 17% of them seen only once. Sequenced input: blood. Receptors originate from a man aged 50 to 60 with Graves' hyperthyroidism.

V usage is TRBV29-1 and J usage is TRBJ1-1; a weak D match, TRBD1 (6 bases). The germline gives CDR1 SQVTM, CDR2 ANQGSEA. With 3 bases removed from V and 2 bases from J, the gap between germline ends came to 10 bases. CDR3 size: 13 residues. The CDR3 sequence is CSVDPGHNTEAFF. As DNA, the CDR3 is TGCAGCGTTGATCCGGGACATAACACTGAAGCTTTCTTT.

This clonotype occurred many times. The rearrangement links TRBV28 to TRBJ2-2; the D call may be TRBD1 or TRBD2 (5 bases each). The CDR3 has 15 amino acids. Germline loops: CDR1 MDHEN, CDR2 SYDVKM. V was pared by 3 bases and J by 5 bases, with 13 bases between. The CDR3: CASSFIWGGTGELFF. The CDR3, as DNA: TGTGCCAGCAGTTTCATCTGGGGCGGGACCGGGGAGCTGTTTTTT.

This clonotype was recorded at least ten times. V usage is TRBV27 and J usage is TRBJ2-1; the match to TRBD2 covers 13 bases. In germline, CDR1 is MNHEY, CDR2 SMNVEV (reference sequence). The CDR3 loop spans 16 amino acids. With V trimmed by 4 bases and J by 9 bases, 9 bases remained unmatched. CDR3 protein: CASSSVGLAGEGEQFF. Written as DNA, the CDR3 is TGTGCCAGCAGTTCGGTTGGACTAGCGGGAGAGGGTGAGCAGTTCTTC.

Points on this clonotype: Just one base apart from a much larger clone, this may be a read error. Without the conserved terminal phenylalanine or tryptophan, this CDR3 likely stems from a read error. The chain recombines TRBV10-3 with TRBJ1-2, with 9 positions matching TRBD1. The length of the CDR3 is 17 residues. Germline loops: CDR1 ENHRY, CDR2 SYGVKD. Trimming took 0 bases from V and 1 from J; bases not matched to a gene: 6. CDR3 loop: CAISESPDRGGNYGYTL. The CDR3 coding sequence is TGTGCCATCAGTGAGTCCCCTGACAGGGGGGGTAACTATGGCTACACCCTC.

This clonotype was picked up many times. V and J are TRBV11-2 and TRBJ1-1, with a weak D call TRBD1 (6 bases). Germline CDR1 and CDR2: SGHAT and FQNNGV. The CDR3 is made up of 15 amino acids. The ends were cut back, 0 bases at V and 4 bases at J, with 12 bases in the middle. CDR3: CASSLDRTGATEAFF. CDR3 coding DNA: TGTGCCAGCAGCTTAGATCGAACGGGGGCCACTGAAGCTTTCTTT. The variable domain in full, completed from reference TRBV11-2 and TRBJ1-1, reads EAGVAQSPRYKIIEKRQSVAFWCNPISGHATLYWYQQILGQGPKLLIQFQNNGVVDDSQLPKDRFSAERLKGVDSTLKIQPAKLEDSAVYLCASSLDRTGATEAFFGQGTRLTVV.

The V gene is TRBV7-9, the J gene TRBJ2-7; TRBD1 agrees at 7 bases. V gave up 1 base and J gave up 5 bases; unmatched junction bases: 5. The germline gives CDR1 SEHNR, CDR2 FQNEAQ (reference sequence). There are 14 residues in the CDR3. The CDR3 here is CASSLEGARNEQYF. CDR3 nucleotide sequence: TGTGCCAGCAGCTTAGAGGGGGCCAGAAACGAGCAGTACTTC.

The table lists this clonotype with many counts. This chain connects TRBV28 to TRBJ2-1; TRBD1 aligns across 9 bases. CDR3 length: 16 residues. Germline CDR1 is MDHEN and CDR2 is SYDVKM. V trimming: 6 bases; J trimming: 2 bases; junction bases outside the gene matches: 8. CDR3 amino acids: CASRPRQGVPYNEQFF. Written as DNA, the CDR3 is TGTGCCAGCAGACCAAGACAGGGGGTACCCTACAATGAGCAGTTCTTC.

The J gene is TRBJ2-7, the V gene TRBV28, with 9 bases aligning to TRBD1. Germline trimming cut 7 bases from V and 4 bases from J; bases unmatched to any gene: 11. CDR3 size: 15 residues. Germline assignment: CDR1 MDHEN and CDR2 SYDVKM. DNA for the CDR3: TGTGCCAGCATCACCCCGGGACAGGGTTTATACGAGCAGTACTTC. It yields the protein CASITPGQGLYEQYF.

This clonotype was seen many times. The chain couples TRBV12-3 or TRBV12-4 to TRBJ2-7, with 7 bases that match TRBD1. J was trimmed by 7 bases and V by 6 bases; bases with no gene match: 3. The CDR3 length is 11 residues. The DNA for the CDR3 is TGTGCCAGCAGGGGACAGAGGGAGCAGTACTTC. It translates to CASRGQREQYF.

This clonotype has only a few counts. V usage is TRBV28 and J usage is TRBJ2-3; the D is unclear. The ends were cut back, 1 base at V and 0 bases at J, with 5 bases in the middle. The CDR3 is 14 residues long. CDR1 is MDHEN, CDR2 SYDVKM, per germline. DNA of the CDR3: TGTGCCAGCAGTTTATCTGTTAGCACAGATACGCAGTATTTT. Residues: CASSLSVSTDTQYF. The whole variable domain, remainder taken from reference TRBV28 and TRBJ2-3, is DVKVTQSSRYLVKRTGEKVFLECVQDMDHENMFWYRQDPGLGLRLIYFSYDVKMKEKGDIPEGYSVSREKKERFSLILESASTNQTSMYLCASSLSVSTDTQYFGPGTRLTVL.

This clonotype was detected many times. This rearrangement joins TRBV28 to TRBJ2-1; the match to TRBD2 covers 8 bases. Germline V CDR1 and CDR2: MDHEN, SYDVKM. After removal of 5 bases from V and 7 bases from J, the junction contained 10 bases not matched to a gene. The CDR3 consists of 15 residues. CDR3 nucleotide sequence: TGTGCCAGCAGTCCCGGGGGGGGGAAATTGAATGAGCAGTTCTTC. Its protein product is CASSPGGGKLNEQFF.

This clonotype was observed a handful of times. The gene calls are TRBV7-2 and TRBJ2-4, with D possibly being TRBD1 (6 bases). Germline lookup yields CDR1 SGHTA and CDR2 FQGNSA. This CDR3 is 16 amino acids long. Trimming shortened V by 4 bases and J by 0 bases, and 13 bases separated the two germline ends. The CDR3: CASSSPDRSAKNIQYF. In DNA form, the CDR3 reads TGTGCCAGCAGCTCCCCGGACAGATCAGCCAAAAACATTCAGTACTTC.

The count of this clonotype is one. The rearrangement uses TRBV27 and TRBJ2-4, with 9 bases fitting TRBD1. The V gene end was trimmed by 3 bases and the J gene end by 0 bases; junction bases not matched to a gene: 12. CDR1 and CDR2 from the germline V gene are MNHEY and SMNVEV (reference sequence). This CDR3 is built from 19 residues. The CDR3 nucleotides read TGTGCCAGCAGTTTCCCGGGACAGGGAGATCCTATAGCCAAAAACATTCAGTACTTC. Protein product: CASSFPGQGDPIAKNIQYF.

The chain employs TRBV19 and TRBJ2-5; the D is unclear. V lost 3 bases to trimming and J lost 5 bases, with 13 bases between them. This CDR3 has 14 residues. Germline CDR1 and CDR2: LNHDA and SQIVND (reference sequence). For the CDR3, the DNA is TGTGCCAGTAGTATTCAGGCCCGAGAGGAGACCCAGTACTTC. This codes for CASSIQAREETQYF.

V usage is TRBV30 and J usage is TRBJ2-7; D not certain. The V gene lost 2 bases and the J gene lost 7 bases, with 12 bases spanning the gap. Germline V gives CDR1 GTSNPN, CDR2 SVGIG (reference sequence). This CDR3 is 12 amino acids long. The DNA of the CDR3 is TGTGCCTGGAGTACCACCCCGTGGGAGCAGTACTTC. The encoded protein is CAWSTTPWEQYF.

A few counts support this clonotype. CDR3 in amino acids: CATTFRSYNSPLHF. In nucleotides, the CDR3 is TGTGCCACCACGTTTCGCTCCTATAATTCACCCCTCCACTTT. The V and J genes are TRBV28 and TRBJ1-6; D is unresolved. Per the germline V gene, CDR1 is MDHEN and CDR2 is SYDVKM. V gave up 10 bases and J gave up 0 bases, with 10 bases separating them. The CDR3 has 14 residues.

This clonotype occurred many times. V usage is TRBV12-3 or TRBV12-4 and J usage is TRBJ1-1; D gene unclear. CDR3 length: 14 amino acids. Trimming took 7 bases from V and 2 from J, leaving 14 bases between them. The chain's CDR3 is CASTPTGKNTEAFF. The CDR3 coding sequence is TGTGCCAGCACCCCGACCGGGAAAAACACTGAAGCTTTCTTT.

Many counts were recorded for this clonotype. V gene TRBV5-8 combines with J gene TRBJ2-1; the match to TRBD2 covers 15 bases. Germline loops: CDR1 SGHTS, CDR2 YDEGEE. V was pared by 4 bases and J by 8 bases, with 4 bases of the junction left unmatched. The CDR3 is made up of 15 amino acids. CDR3 in amino acids: CASSRTSGRVYEQFF. In DNA form, the CDR3 reads TGTGCCAGCAGCCGGACTAGCGGGAGGGTGTATGAGCAGTTCTTC.

This clonotype was seen ten or more times. This CDR3 reads CASSMGLHSLNYEQFF. CDR3 nucleotides: TGTGCCAGCAGCATGGGACTACACTCACTCAACTATGAGCAGTTCTTC. The gene calls are TRBV27 and TRBJ2-1; 7 bases fit TRBD2. Trimming cost V 6 bases and J 8 bases; bases outside gene matches: 16. The CDR3 runs 16 residues. The germline CDR1 and CDR2 sequences are MNHEY and SMNVEV (reference sequence).

This clonotype was recorded many times. The chain couples TRBV27 to TRBJ2-1; 9 nucleotides line up with TRBD1. The CDR3 extends over 16 amino acids. Unmatched junction bases numbered 7, after V lost 6 bases and J lost 1 base. Per the germline V gene, CDR1 is MNHEY and CDR2 is SMNVEV (reference sequence). CDR3 DNA sequence: TGTGCCAGCAGGCTACAGGGGGCTCTTTCCTACAATGAGCAGTTCTTC. It specifies CASRLQGALSYNEQFF.

This clonotype was observed a few times. Sequence at one end of the junction differs from germline and may be a read error. Here the CDR3 reads CASIPAGREGLGEQLF. The DNA of the CDR3 is TGTGCCAGCATACCAGCGGGGCGGGAGGGCCTAGGTGAGCAGCTCTTC. This sequence joins TRBV12-3 or TRBV12-4 and TRBJ2-1; 9 nucleotides agree with TRBD2. CDR3 size: 16 residues.

CDR3 coding DNA: TGTGCCAGCTCACCACCGTCGGCAGGAGGCACAGATACGCAGCATTTT. Its protein is CASSPPSAGGTDTQHF. This chain connects TRBV18 to TRBJ2-3; D is ambiguous. The better agreement between TRBJ1-5 and the DNA end casts doubt on the J call. The CDR3 sequence is 16 residues long. Germline V gene sequence: CDR1 KGHSH, CDR2 LQKENI.

The table lists this clonotype with a few counts. This chain connects TRBV25-1 to TRBJ1-1; D may be TRBD1 (5 bases). CDR1 and CDR2 from the germline V gene are MGHDK and SYGVNS. V was clipped by 2 bases and J by 4 bases, with 11 bases between them. The CDR3 consists of 14 residues. CDR3 residues: CASSEAGLVTEAFF. The CDR3 coding sequence is TGTGCCAGCAGTGAAGCAGGGTTGGTCACTGAAGCTTTCTTT.